This TCR beta chain is drawn from a study of monozygotic twins with inflammatory bowel disease. Template switching appended UMIs that held a 6-nucleotide sample barcode. TCRdb re-called the 5' RACE reads; one entry per CDR3 protein, DNA not given. There are about 450,000 distinct CDR3 sequences in the sample, with 2.4% held by the top ten. The CDR3 spans 16 residues. Sequences were obtained from blood. This chain joins TRBV21-1 and TRBJ2-1; TCRdb selects TRBD1, and the lack of DNA leaves this call unchecked. TRBV21-1 is a recognized pseudogene. This receptor was taken from a human donor with ulcerative colitis or Crohn's disease, or a healthy co-twin of an affected twin (not recorded which). CDR3 sequence: CASSKVPGQGNNEQFF.